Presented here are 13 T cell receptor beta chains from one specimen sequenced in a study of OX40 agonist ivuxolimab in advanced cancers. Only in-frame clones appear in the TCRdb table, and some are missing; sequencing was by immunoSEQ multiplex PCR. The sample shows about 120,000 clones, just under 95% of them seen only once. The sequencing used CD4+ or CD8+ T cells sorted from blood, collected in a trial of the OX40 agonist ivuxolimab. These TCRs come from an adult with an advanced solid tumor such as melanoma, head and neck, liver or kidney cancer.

Here the CDR3 DNA reads TGTGCCTGGAGTGTAGGACCCCCCACGAATAATTCACCCCTCCACTTT. It yields the protein CAWSVGPPTNNSPLHF. The rearrangement links TRBV30 to TRBJ1-6; unclear D gene. CDR1 and CDR2 (germline): GTSNPN, SVGIG (reference sequence). The CDR3 consists of 16 residues. V lost 0 bases to trimming and J lost 5 bases, with 14 bases between them.

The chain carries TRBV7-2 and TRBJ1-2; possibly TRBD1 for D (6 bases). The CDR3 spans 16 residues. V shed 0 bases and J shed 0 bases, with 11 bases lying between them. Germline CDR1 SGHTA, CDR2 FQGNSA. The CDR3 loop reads CASSLAGTQANYGYTF. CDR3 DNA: TGTGCCAGCAGCTTAGCCGGGACACAGGCTAACTATGGCTACACCTTC.

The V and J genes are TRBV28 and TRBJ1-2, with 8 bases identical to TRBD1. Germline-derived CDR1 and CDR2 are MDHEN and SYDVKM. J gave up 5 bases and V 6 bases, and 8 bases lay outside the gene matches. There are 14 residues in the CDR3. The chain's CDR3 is CASRPDRVRYGYTF. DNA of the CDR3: TGTGCCAGCAGACCGGACAGGGTTCGTTATGGCTACACCTTC.

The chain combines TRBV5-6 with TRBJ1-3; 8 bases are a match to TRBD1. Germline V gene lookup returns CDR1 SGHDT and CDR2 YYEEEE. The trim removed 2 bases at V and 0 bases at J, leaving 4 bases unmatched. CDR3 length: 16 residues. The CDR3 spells CASSFRDRSSGNTIYF. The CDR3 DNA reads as TGTGCCAGCAGCTTTCGGGACAGGAGCTCTGGAAACACCATATATTTT.

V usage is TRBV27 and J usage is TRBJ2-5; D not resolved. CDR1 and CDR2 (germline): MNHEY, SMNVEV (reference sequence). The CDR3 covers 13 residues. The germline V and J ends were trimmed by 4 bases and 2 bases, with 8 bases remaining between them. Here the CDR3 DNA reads TGTGCCAGCAGTTCAGCCAATCAAGAGACCCAGTACTTC. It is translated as CASSSANQETQYF.

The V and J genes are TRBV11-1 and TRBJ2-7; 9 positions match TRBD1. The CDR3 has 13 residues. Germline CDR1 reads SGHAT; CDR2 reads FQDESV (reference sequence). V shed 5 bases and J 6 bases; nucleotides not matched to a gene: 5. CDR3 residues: CASSQGQGSEQYF. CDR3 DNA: TGTGCCAGCAGCCAGGGACAGGGATCCGAGCAGTACTTC.

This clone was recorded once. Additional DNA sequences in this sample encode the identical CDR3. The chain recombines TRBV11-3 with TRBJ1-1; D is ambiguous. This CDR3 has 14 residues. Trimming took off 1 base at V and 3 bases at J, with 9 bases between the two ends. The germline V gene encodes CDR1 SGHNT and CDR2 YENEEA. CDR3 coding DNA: TGTGCCAGCAGCTTAGGGGAAGCCGACACTGAAGCTTTCTTT. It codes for CASSLGEADTEAFF.

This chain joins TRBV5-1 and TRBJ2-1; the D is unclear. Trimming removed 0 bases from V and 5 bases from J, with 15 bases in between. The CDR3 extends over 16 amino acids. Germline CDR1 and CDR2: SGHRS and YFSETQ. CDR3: CASSLAELPQHNEQFF. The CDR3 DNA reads TGCGCCAGCAGCTTGGCCGAGCTACCGCAGCACAATGAGCAGTTCTTC.

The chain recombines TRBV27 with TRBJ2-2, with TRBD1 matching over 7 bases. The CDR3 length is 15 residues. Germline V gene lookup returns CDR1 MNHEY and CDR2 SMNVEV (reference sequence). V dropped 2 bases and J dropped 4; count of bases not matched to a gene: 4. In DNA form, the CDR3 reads TGTGCCAGCAGTTTAAGGGGACAGAGCACCGGGGAGCTGTTTTTT. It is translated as CASSLRGQSTGELFF.

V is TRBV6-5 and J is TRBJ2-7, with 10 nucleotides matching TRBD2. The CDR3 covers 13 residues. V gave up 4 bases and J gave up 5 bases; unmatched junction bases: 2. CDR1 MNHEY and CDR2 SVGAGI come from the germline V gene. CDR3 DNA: TGTGCCAGCAGTTCTAGCGGGAGCAACGAGCAGTACTTC. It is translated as CASSSSGSNEQYF.

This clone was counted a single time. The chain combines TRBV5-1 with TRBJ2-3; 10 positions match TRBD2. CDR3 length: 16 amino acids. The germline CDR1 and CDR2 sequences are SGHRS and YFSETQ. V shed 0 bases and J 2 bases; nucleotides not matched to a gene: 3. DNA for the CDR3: TGCGCCAGCAGCTTGGGGAGCGGGAGGGACACAGATACGCAGTATTTT. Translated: CASSLGSGRDTDTQYF.

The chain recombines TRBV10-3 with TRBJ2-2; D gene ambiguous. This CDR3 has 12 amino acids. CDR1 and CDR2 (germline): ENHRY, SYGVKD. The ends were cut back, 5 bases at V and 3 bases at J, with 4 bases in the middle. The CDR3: CAISRDTGELFF. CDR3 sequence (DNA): TGTGCCATCAGTAGGGACACCGGGGAGCTGTTTTTT.

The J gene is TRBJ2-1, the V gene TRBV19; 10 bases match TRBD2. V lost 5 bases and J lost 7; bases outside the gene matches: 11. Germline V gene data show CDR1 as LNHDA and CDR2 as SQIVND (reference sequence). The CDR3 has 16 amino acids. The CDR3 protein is CASSPVTSGSTNEQFF. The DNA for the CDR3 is TGTGCCAGTAGTCCCGTGACTAGCGGGTCTACGAATGAGCAGTTCTTC.